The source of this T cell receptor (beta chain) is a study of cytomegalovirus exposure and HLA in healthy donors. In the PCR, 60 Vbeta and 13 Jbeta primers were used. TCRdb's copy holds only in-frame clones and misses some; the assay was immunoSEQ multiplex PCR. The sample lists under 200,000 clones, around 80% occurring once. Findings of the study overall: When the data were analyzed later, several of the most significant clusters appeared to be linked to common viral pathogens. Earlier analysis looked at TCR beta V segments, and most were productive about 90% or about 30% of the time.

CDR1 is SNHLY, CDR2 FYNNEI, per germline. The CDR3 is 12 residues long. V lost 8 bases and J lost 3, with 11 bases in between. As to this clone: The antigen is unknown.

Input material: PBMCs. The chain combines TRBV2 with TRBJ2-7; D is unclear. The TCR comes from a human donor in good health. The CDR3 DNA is TGTGCCAGCCGAAATACAAACTACGAGCAGTACTTC. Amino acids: CASRNTNYEQYF.